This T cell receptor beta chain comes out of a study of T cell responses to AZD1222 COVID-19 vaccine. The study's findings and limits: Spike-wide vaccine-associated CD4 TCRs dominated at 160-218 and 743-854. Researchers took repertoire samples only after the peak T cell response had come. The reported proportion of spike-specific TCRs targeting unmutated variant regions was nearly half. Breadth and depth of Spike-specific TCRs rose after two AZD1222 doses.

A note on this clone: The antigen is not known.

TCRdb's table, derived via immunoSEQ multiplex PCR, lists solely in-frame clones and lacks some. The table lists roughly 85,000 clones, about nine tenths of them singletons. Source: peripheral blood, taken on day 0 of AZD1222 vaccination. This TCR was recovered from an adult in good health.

CDR3 sequence reads: CASSFLGASGVRGKQFF. CDR3 nucleotides: TGTGCCAGCAGTTTCTTGGGGGCTAGCGGGGTCCGAGGGAAGCAGTTCTTC. V usage is TRBV27 and J usage is TRBJ2-1; TRBD2 matches at 9 bases. CDR3 size: 17 residues. The V gene end was trimmed by 3 bases and the J gene end by 11 bases; junction bases not matched to a gene: 17. Germline CDR1 and CDR2: MNHEY and SMNVEV (reference sequence).